Presented here are 26 T cell receptor beta chains from one specimen sequenced in a study of control samples from healthy donors and cancer patients. The protocol was immunoSEQ multiplex PCR, while the TCRdb copy is restricted to in-frame clones and leaves out a portion. The repertoire holds some 130,000 clones, with approximately 92% as singletons. The specimen was blood. All receptors come from a man aged 25-45 years in good health.

This chain's CDR3 is CASSRQGATGELFF. CDR3 bases: TGTGCCAGCAGTCGACAGGGGGCTACCGGGGAGCTGTTTTTT. This rearrangement joins TRBV28 to TRBJ2-2, with 10 bases lining up with TRBD1. V trimming: 5 bases; J trimming: 5 bases; junction bases outside the gene matches: 2. This CDR3 comprises 14 residues. From germline, CDR1 is MDHEN and CDR2 SYDVKM.

This rearrangement joins TRBV28 to TRBJ2-2; 9 positions agree with TRBD2. J lost 4 bases, V lost 3 bases, and 6 bases had no gene match. Germline V CDR1 and CDR2: MDHEN, SYDVKM. The CDR3 sequence is 16 residues long. In nucleotides, the CDR3 is TGTGCCAGCAGTTTTGTAGCGGGAGTGAGCACCGGGGAGCTGTTTTTT. This codes for CASSFVAGVSTGELFF.

The genes are TRBV6-6 and TRBJ1-1; D remains ambiguous. The V and J ends lost 2 bases and 4 bases respectively, with 5 bases between them. The CDR3 length is 12 residues. Looked up from germline, CDR1 is MNHNY and CDR2 is SVGAGI (reference sequence). Here the CDR3 reads CASSYGVTEAFF. CDR3 sequence (DNA): TGTGCCAGCAGTTACGGCGTCACTGAAGCTTTCTTT.

V is TRBV2 and J is TRBJ2-1; the D is unclear. Deletions cut 5 bases from V and 4 bases from J, with 3 bases between. Germline assignment: CDR1 SNHLY and CDR2 FYNNEI. CDR3 length equals 11 residues. CDR3 residues: CASSFYNEQFF. CDR3 nucleotide sequence: TGTGCCAGCAGTTTTTACAATGAGCAGTTCTTC.

The chain uses TRBV20-1 and TRBJ2-1; no definite D call. The V gene's germline CDR1 is DFQATT and CDR2 SNEGSKA (reference sequence). The V end was cut by 3 bases, the J end by 12 bases, with 18 bases between. The CDR3 consists of 13 residues. The CDR3 region has the DNA TGCAGTGCTAGTGGAAGGGCTAGTTCCGTGCAGTTCTTC. Translated: CSASGRASSVQFF.

CDR3 residues: CASSFVTGALAPEQYF. CDR3 sequence (DNA): TGTGCCAGCAGCTTCGTTACTGGCGCTTTAGCCCCCGAGCAGTACTTC. The chain joins TRBV7-2 to TRBJ2-7; D uncertain. CDR1 SGHTA and CDR2 FQGNSA come from the germline V gene. The V and J ends lost 3 bases and 6 bases respectively, with 21 bases between them. The CDR3 extends over 16 amino acids. The full variable domain, its missing parts supplied by reference TRBV7-2 and TRBJ2-7, is GAGVSQSPSNKVTEKGKDVELRCDPISGHTALYWYRQSLGQGLEFLIYFQGNSAPDKSGLPSDRFSAERTGGSVSTLTIQRTQQEDSAVYLCASSFVTGALAPEQYFGPGTRLTVT.

V and J are TRBV5-1 and TRBJ2-1; 12 bases line up with TRBD1. The length of the CDR3 is 14 residues. Germline loops: CDR1 SGHRS, CDR2 YFSETQ. J was trimmed by 9 bases and V by 3 bases; bases with no gene match: 4. The CDR3 nucleotides are TGCGCCAGCAGCTCAGGGACAGGGGGCGTTGAGCAGTTCTTC. This translates into CASSSGTGGVEQFF. The variable domain in full, completed from reference TRBV5-1 and TRBJ2-1, reads KAGVTQTPRYLIKTRGQQVTLSCSPISGHRSVSWYQQTPGQGLQFLFEYFSETQRNKGNFPGRFSGRQFSNSRSEMNVSTLELGDSALYLCASSSGTGGVEQFFGPGTRLTVL.

This chain joins TRBV6-5 and TRBJ2-1, with 8 bases aligning to TRBD2. V lost 5 bases to trimming and J lost 4 bases; unmatched junction nucleotides: 7. CDR3 length: 15 residues. From germline, CDR1 is MNHEY and CDR2 SVGAGI. The CDR3 region has the DNA TGTGCCAGCAGTCCCCGGGTAGCGGGATACAATGAGCAGTTCTTC. Encoded protein: CASSPRVAGYNEQFF.

The V call is TRBV20-1, the J call TRBJ2-3; either TRBD1 or TRBD2 may fit D (5 bases each). V lost 1 base and J 12 bases, leaving 11 bases between the germline ends. This CDR3 has 11 amino acids. The germline V gene encodes CDR1 DFQATT and CDR2 SNEGSKA (reference sequence). CDR3 residues: CSARGDGIQYF. The CDR3 DNA follows: TGCAGTGCTAGAGGGGACGGGATTCAGTATTTT.

V is TRBV28 and J is TRBJ1-3; D uncertain. The V gene lost 4 bases and the J gene lost 0 bases, with 22 bases spanning the gap. From germline, CDR1 is MDHEN and CDR2 SYDVKM. This CDR3 comprises 19 residues. The CDR3 loop is CASSSTRRTGPHSGNTIYF. Written as DNA, the CDR3 is TGTGCCAGCAGTTCGACTCGCCGTACCGGGCCCCACTCTGGAAACACCATATATTTT.

V gene TRBV28 combines with J gene TRBJ1-3; D gene uncertain. Germline lookup yields CDR1 MDHEN and CDR2 SYDVKM. The CDR3 is made up of 12 amino acids. V was shortened by 4 bases and J by 8 bases, with 9 bases between the two germline ends. The CDR3 DNA is TGTGCCAGCAGTTCGCGGCTATACACCATATATTTT. Amino acid sequence: CASSSRLYTIYF.

This chain uses TRBV6-5 with TRBJ1-2; the D gene is possibly TRBD1 (5 bases). V was shortened by 6 bases and J by 4 bases, with 15 bases between the two germline ends. CDR1 MNHEY and CDR2 SVGAGI come from the germline V gene. CDR3 size: 14 residues. The chain's CDR3 is CASRNYRSLYGYTF. The CDR3 DNA follows: TGTGCCAGCAGAAACTACAGGAGCCTCTATGGCTACACCTTC.

This chain joins TRBV6-6 and TRBJ2-7; 8 nucleotides agree with TRBD2. V trimming: 5 bases; J trimming: 6 bases; junction bases outside the gene matches: 12. Germline CDR1 MNHNY, CDR2 SVGAGI (reference sequence). This CDR3 spans 15 amino acids. The CDR3: CASSAPSTGGPEQYF. The CDR3 DNA is TGTGCCAGCAGTGCCCCTAGTACGGGAGGGCCCGAGCAGTACTTC.

The chain links TRBV6-5 to TRBJ2-1; D unresolved. Germline CDR1 and CDR2: MNHEY and SVGAGI. This CDR3 has 13 amino acids. Trimming took 6 bases from V and 5 from J, leaving 11 bases between them. For the CDR3, the DNA is TGTGCCAGCAGGCCGAGTGTCCACAATGAGCAGTTCTTC. It is translated as CASRPSVHNEQFF.

This chain links TRBV7-2 with TRBJ1-2; no clear D. In germline, CDR1 is SGHTA, CDR2 FQGNSA. The length of the CDR3 is 13 residues. Trimming removed 2 bases from V and 7 bases from J, with 11 bases in between. The CDR3 nucleotides are TGTGCCAGCAGCTTACCATCAGGCGGTGGCTACACCTTC. Translated, it gives CASSLPSGGGYTF.

This clone was seen once. The gene calls are TRBV25-1 and TRBJ2-7; D is uncertain. V lost 6 bases and J 0 bases, leaving 6 bases between the germline ends. CDR1 is MGHDK, CDR2 SYGVNS, per germline. There are 12 residues in the CDR3. The CDR3 DNA reads TGTGCCAGCAGCACACCCTCCTACGAGCAGTACTTC. Its protein product is CASSTPSYEQYF.

J is TRBJ2-7 and V is TRBV28; 7 bases are shared with TRBD2. The CDR3 spans 14 residues. Germline CDR1 MDHEN, CDR2 SYDVKM. V shed 2 bases, J shed 3 bases, and the junction held 4 bases outside the gene matches. The CDR3 region has the DNA TGTGCCAGCAGTTTAGCGGGAGTTGTCTACGAGCAGTACTTC. Its translation is CASSLAGVVYEQYF.

The chain has TRBV4-3 and TRBJ2-4, with 9 positions matching TRBD2. The CDR3 covers 15 residues. The junction had 5 bases not matched to a gene; V was cut back by 1 base and J by 7 bases. Looked up from germline, CDR1 is LGHNA and CDR2 is YSLEER. The CDR3 coding sequence is TGCGCCAGCAGCCAAGCGGGTAGCGGGAGTAACATTCAGTACTTC. It is translated as CASSQAGSGSNIQYF.

J is TRBJ2-7 and V is TRBV7-2, with 9 positions matching TRBD1. The trim removed 3 bases at V and 6 bases at J, leaving 12 bases unmatched. Germline V gene data show CDR1 as SGHTA and CDR2 as FQGNSA. The CDR3 runs 16 residues. The DNA of the CDR3 is TGTGCCAGCAGCTTGTCTGCGAAACAGGGGGCCCTCGAGCAGTACTTC. Residues: CASSLSAKQGALEQYF.

The genes are TRBV6-6 and TRBJ2-7; D is possibly TRBD1 (5 bases). Germline values: CDR1 MNHNY, CDR2 SVGAGI (reference sequence). The CDR3 runs to 14 residues. Trimming shortened V by 2 bases and J by 3 bases, and 11 bases separated the two germline ends. The CDR3 loop is CASSYPGANYEQYF. CDR3 nucleotide sequence: TGTGCCAGCAGTTACCCTGGGGCGAACTACGAGCAGTACTTC.

J is TRBJ2-1 and V is TRBV7-9; no definite D call. V gave up 1 base and J gave up 6 bases, with 4 bases separating them. The V gene's germline CDR1 is SEHNR and CDR2 FQNEAQ (reference sequence). The CDR3 is 12 amino acids. The CDR3 bases are TGTGCCAGCAGCTTAGTGATCAATGAGCAGTTCTTC. Protein product: CASSLVINEQFF.

The chain is built from TRBV7-2 and TRBJ1-5; no reliable D call. Trimming cost V 5 bases and J 5 bases, with 13 bases left between them. This CDR3 has 14 amino acids. The V gene's germline CDR1 is SGHTA and CDR2 FQGNSA. The CDR3 DNA follows: TGTGCCAGCAGCATCGGACCTGGGGATCAGCCCCAGCATTTT. It yields the protein CASSIGPGDQPQHF.

The chain is built from TRBV3-1 (or the pseudogene TRBV3-2) and TRBJ2-7; 7 nucleotides line up with TRBD2. V shed 0 bases and J 2 bases; nucleotides not matched to a gene: 10. This CDR3 is built from 17 residues. Germline CDR1 is LGHDT and CDR2 is YNNKEL (reference sequence). CDR3 protein: CASSQESGSGGTYEQYF. In nucleotides, the CDR3 is TGTGCCAGCAGCCAAGAATCGGGTTCGGGAGGAACCTACGAGCAGTACTTC.

The CDR3 nucleotides read TGTGCCAGCAGGGCAGTGAACACTGAAGCTTTCTTT. Its protein is CASRAVNTEAFF. The chain employs TRBV6-5 and TRBJ1-1; D is uncertain. Germline-derived CDR1 and CDR2 are MNHEY and SVGAGI. With 6 bases removed from V and 0 bases from J, the gap between germline ends came to 5 bases. The CDR3 loop spans 12 amino acids.

CDR3 in DNA: TGTGCCAGCAGCCAAGAGTCCCAGCGGGGAGCCTATGGCTACACCTTC. This codes for CASSQESQRGAYGYTF. The chain links TRBV4-2 to TRBJ1-2, with D hard to call. Germline CDR1 LGHNA, CDR2 YNFKEQ. With 0 bases removed from V and 4 bases from J, the gap between germline ends came to 15 bases. The CDR3 extends over 16 amino acids.

V and J are TRBV30 and TRBJ2-2; tentatively, D is TRBD1 or TRBD2 (5 bases each). Per germline, CDR1 GTSNPN and CDR2 SVGIG (reference sequence). V was clipped by 1 base and J by 3 bases, with 9 bases between them. The length of the CDR3 is 14 residues. The DNA of the CDR3 is TGTGCCTGGAGTGAGGGACGGCACACCGGGGAGCTGTTTTTT. Its translation: CAWSEGRHTGELFF.